This T cell receptor (beta chain) was obtained from a study of monozygotic twins with cystic fibrosis. Across the study: Around 3 micrograms of fragmented DNA underwent roughly 15 PCR cycles for library preparation.

V lost 0 bases, J lost 2 bases, and 5 bases stayed unmatched. Germline CDR1 is LNHNV and CDR2 is YYDKDF (reference sequence). This CDR3 comprises 18 residues. The assay was immunoSEQ multiplex PCR, and TCRdb's table has in-frame clones only and misses some. Counted here are tens of thousands of clones, about 87% occurring once; the ten biggest clones make up around 1.3%. Turning to this clone: The target antigen is unknown.

Study-level results: Monozygotic CF twins shared more identical nucleotide clonotypes than unrelated patients. The repertoire was suggested to be naive-dominated, clonality median approximately 0.009.

V is TRBV15 and J is TRBJ2-3; 13 bases fit TRBD2. Source material: blood. This clonotype was sampled from a young woman with cystic fibrosis. The CDR3 spells CATSRDSGLAGVTDTQYF. The DNA for the CDR3 is TGTGCCACCAGCAGAGATTCTGGACTAGCGGGGGTCACAGATACGCAGTATTTT.